Below, 19 T cell receptor beta chains from the same sample are listed, as sequenced in a study of blood T cell repertoires in COVID-19. Generated by immunoSEQ multiplex PCR, the TCRdb table keeps only in-frame clones and is missing some. The table has 200,000 to 250,000 clones, more than 85% seen once. Sequenced input: PBMCs or T cells enriched from blood (not recorded which). The receptors derive from a woman aged 45-59 years who had recovered from COVID-19.

The V call is TRBV5-1, the J call TRBJ2-3; no definite D call. The germline V gene encodes CDR1 SGHRS and CDR2 YFSETQ. V was clipped by 4 bases and J by 0 bases, with 9 bases between them. CDR3 length equals 14 residues. The CDR3, as DNA: TGCGCCAGCAGCGCGAGCGCAAGCACAGATACGCAGTATTTT. It translates to CASSASASTDTQYF.

This rearrangement joins TRBV9 to TRBJ1-3, with a weak D call TRBD1 (5 bases). The CDR3 length is 13 residues. Germline-derived CDR1 and CDR2 are SGDLS and YYNGEE. The germline V and J ends were trimmed by 7 bases and 4 bases, with 12 bases remaining between them. DNA for the CDR3: TGTGCCAGCGGGAGGGGCCAAGGAAACACCATATATTTT. The encoded protein is CASGRGQGNTIYF.

This sequence joins TRBV19 and TRBJ2-1; 11 bases align to TRBD2. J lost 1 base, V lost 4 bases, and 9 bases had no gene match. This CDR3 comprises 18 residues. The germline CDR1 and CDR2 sequences are LNHDA and SQIVND (reference sequence). Here the CDR3 DNA reads TGTGCCAGTAGTACCCATTTAGCGGGAGGGCCTTCCTACAATGAGCAGTTCTTC. Amino acids: CASSTHLAGGPSYNEQFF.

The gene calls are TRBV5-1 and TRBJ2-6, with 10 bases that match TRBD1. The CDR3 has 17 residues. Trimming took 4 bases from V and 2 from J; bases not matched to a gene: 6. CDR1 is SGHRS, CDR2 YFSETQ, per germline. CDR3 DNA sequence: TGCGCCAGCAGCATCCGGACAGGGGGTCCTGGGGCCAACGTCCTGACTTTC. It codes for CASSIRTGGPGANVLTF.

The V call is TRBV2, the J call TRBJ2-1, with a tentative D call TRBD2 (5 bases). V lost 9 bases to trimming and J lost 10 bases, with 22 bases between them. The CDR3 has 14 residues. Germline V gives CDR1 SNHLY, CDR2 FYNNEI. This CDR3 is CASRADSVSWEQFF. In nucleotides, the CDR3 is TGTGCCAGTAGAGCGGATTCCGTCTCGTGGGAGCAGTTCTTC.

The chain is built from TRBV28 and TRBJ1-5; possibly TRBD1 for D (6 bases). The V gene's germline CDR1 is MDHEN and CDR2 SYDVKM. Trimming left V 5 bases short and J 3 bases short, with 17 bases between. CDR3 size: 16 residues. The CDR3 bases are TGTGCCAGCAGTCCTTGGGGGGGGCAGGACAATCAGCCCCAGCATTTT. As protein: CASSPWGGQDNQPQHF. The full variable domain, with the rest looked up from reference TRBV28 and TRBJ1-5, is DVKVTQSSRYLVKRTGEKVFLECVQDMDHENMFWYRQDPGLGLRLIYFSYDVKMKEKGDIPEGYSVSREKKERFSLILESASTNQTSMYLCASSPWGGQDNQPQHFGDGTRLSIL.

The V gene is TRBV6-2 or TRBV6-3, the J gene TRBJ1-2; D unclear. Trimming stripped 2 bases from V and 6 bases from J, with 22 bases between. Per the germline V gene, CDR1 is MNHEY and CDR2 is SVGEGT. The CDR3 length is 17 residues. The CDR3 DNA follows: TGTGCCAGCAGTTACACCCAAGGGCTACCAGCCGGGGATGGCTACACCTTC. Translation: CASSYTQGLPAGDGYTF.

The rearrangement links TRBV7-2 to TRBJ2-1; 10 nucleotides line up with TRBD2. The CDR3 sequence is 14 residues long. The junction had 2 bases not matched to a gene; V was cut back by 3 bases and J by 6 bases. Germline values: CDR1 SGHTA, CDR2 FQGNSA. The CDR3 here is CASSFTSGINEQFF. The DNA of the CDR3 is TGTGCCAGCAGCTTTACTAGCGGGATCAATGAGCAGTTCTTC.

The rearrangement links TRBV5-4 to TRBJ2-1; 8 bases fit TRBD2. There are 16 residues in the CDR3. Germline CDR1 is SGHNT and CDR2 is YYREEE (reference sequence). Trimming at V came to 4 bases and at J to 2 bases, leaving 8 bases not matched to a gene. In DNA, the CDR3 is TGTGCCAGCAGCCTTCCGAGGACTAGCCCCTACAATGAGCAGTTCTTC. Its protein product is CASSLPRTSPYNEQFF.

The chain employs TRBV30 and TRBJ2-2, with a tentative D call TRBD2 (6 bases). V was cut by 2 bases and J by 2 bases, with 12 bases left in between. There are 15 residues in the CDR3. CDR1 and CDR2 (germline): GTSNPN, SVGIG (reference sequence). CDR3 in amino acids: CAWSPAGLNTGELFF. The CDR3 region has the DNA TGTGCCTGGAGTCCCGCGGGGCTCAACACCGGGGAGCTGTTTTTT.

This clone was seen only once. The chain recombines TRBV9 with TRBJ2-3; TRBD2 matches 7 bases. Germline V gene lookup returns CDR1 SGDLS and CDR2 YYNGEE. Unmatched junction bases numbered 8, after V lost 2 bases and J lost 5 bases. The CDR3 contains 15 residues. This chain's CDR3 is CASSVWGRALDTQYF. The CDR3 coding sequence is TGTGCCAGCAGCGTTTGGGGGAGGGCCTTAGATACGCAGTATTTT. The whole variable domain, remainder taken from reference TRBV9 and TRBJ2-3, is DSGVTQTPKHLITATGQRVTLRCSPRSGDLSVYWYQQSLDQGLQFLIQYYNGEERAKGNILERFSAQQFPDLHSELNLSSLELGDSALYFCASSVWGRALDTQYFGPGTRLTVL.

The genes are TRBV28 and TRBJ2-7, with 11 bases identical to TRBD2. The CDR3 consists of 14 residues. CDR1 and CDR2 from the germline V gene are MDHEN and SYDVKM. Trimming cost V 6 bases and J 1 base; bases outside gene matches: 2. For the CDR3, the DNA is TGTGCCAGCAGGGGGACTAGCGGTTCCTACGAGCAGTACTTC. This gives the protein CASRGTSGSYEQYF.

The chain links TRBV9 to TRBJ2-3; 8 bases line up with TRBD2. Unmatched junction bases numbered 6, after V lost 0 bases and J lost 6 bases. Germline CDR1 and CDR2: SGDLS and YYNGEE. The CDR3 length is 15 residues. The CDR3 DNA reads TGTGCCAGCAGCGTAGATAGCGGGATGTTCGATACGCAGTATTTT. Its translation: CASSVDSGMFDTQYF.

The gene calls are TRBV7-3 and TRBJ2-3, with D possibly being TRBD2 (5 bases). Trimming left V 5 bases short and J 3 bases short, with 18 bases between. Germline CDR1 SGHTA, CDR2 FQGTGA. The CDR3 is 16 amino acids. Here the CDR3 reads CASSPVLASGTDTQYF. The CDR3 nucleotides are TGTGCCAGCAGCCCGGTTCTAGCAAGCGGAACAGATACGCAGTATTTT.

This rearrangement joins TRBV2 to TRBJ1-5; 7 bases line up with TRBD1. Germline-derived CDR1 and CDR2 are SNHLY and FYNNEI. This CDR3 region has 16 residues. J was trimmed by 6 bases and V by 5 bases; bases with no gene match: 13. The CDR3: CASSLEGARTGQPQHF. The CDR3 DNA is TGTGCCAGCAGTTTGGAGGGGGCGAGGACGGGTCAGCCCCAGCATTTT.

This sequence joins TRBV27 and TRBJ1-5; 9 nucleotides align to TRBD1. V gave up 5 bases and J gave up 6 bases; unmatched junction bases: 14. CDR1 is MNHEY and CDR2 is SMNVEV in the germline V gene (reference sequence). The CDR3 covers 17 residues. The CDR3 loop reads CASSPRSGQGGRQPQHF. The CDR3 DNA is TGTGCCAGCAGTCCGCGCTCGGGACAGGGAGGTCGTCAGCCCCAGCATTTT.

The rearrangement joins TRBV4-3 to TRBJ2-7, with 9 bases identical to TRBD2. V was clipped by 0 bases and J by 6 bases; unmatched bases: 3. Germline lookup yields CDR1 LGHNA and CDR2 YSLEER. The CDR3 has 14 residues. Here the CDR3 reads CASSQEVAGAEQYF. CDR3 sequence (DNA): TGCGCCAGCAGCCAAGAGGTAGCGGGAGCCGAGCAGTACTTC.

The CDR3 DNA follows: TGCGCCAGCAGCGTCCCGGGACAGGATAGAGCTGGGGCCAACGTCCTGACTTTC. Amino acids: CASSVPGQDRAGANVLTF. The rearrangement links TRBV5-1 to TRBJ2-6; 8 bases agree with TRBD1. The CDR3 has 18 residues. The V and J ends lost 4 bases and 2 bases, in that order; junction bases with no gene match: 11. Germline values: CDR1 SGHRS, CDR2 YFSETQ.

The chain combines TRBV11-2 with TRBJ2-7, with a possible D match to TRBD2 (5 bases). In germline, CDR1 is SGHAT, CDR2 FQNNGV. The CDR3 has 15 residues. V was clipped by 0 bases and J by 5 bases, with 14 bases between them. Written as DNA, the CDR3 is TGTGCCAGCAGCTTAGAGGTATTCGGGGTCCACGAGCAGTACTTC. The encoded protein is CASSLEVFGVHEQYF. The full variable domain, with the rest looked up from reference TRBV11-2 and TRBJ2-7, is EAGVAQSPRYKIIEKRQSVAFWCNPISGHATLYWYQQILGQGPKLLIQFQNNGVVDDSQLPKDRFSAERLKGVDSTLKIQPAKLEDSAVYLCASSLEVFGVHEQYFGPGTRLTVT.